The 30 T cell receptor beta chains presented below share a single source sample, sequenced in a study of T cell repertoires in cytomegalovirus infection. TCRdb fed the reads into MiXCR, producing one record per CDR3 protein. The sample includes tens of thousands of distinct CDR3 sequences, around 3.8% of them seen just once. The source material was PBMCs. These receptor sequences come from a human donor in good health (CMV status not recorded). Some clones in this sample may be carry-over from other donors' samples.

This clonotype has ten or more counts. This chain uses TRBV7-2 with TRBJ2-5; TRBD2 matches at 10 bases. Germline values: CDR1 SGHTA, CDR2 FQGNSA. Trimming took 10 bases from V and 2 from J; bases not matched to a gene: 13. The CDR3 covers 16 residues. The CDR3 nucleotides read TGTGCCACCCTTCGCTGGGGAGCGGGAGGGCAAGAGACCCAGTACTTC. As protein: CATLRWGAGGQETQYF.

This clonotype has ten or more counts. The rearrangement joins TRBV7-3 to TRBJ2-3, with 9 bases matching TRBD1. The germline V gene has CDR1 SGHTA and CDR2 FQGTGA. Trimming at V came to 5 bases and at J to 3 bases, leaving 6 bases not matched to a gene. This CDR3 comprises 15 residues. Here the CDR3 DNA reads TGTGCCAGCAGCCAAGGGACAGGGAGGACAGATACGCAGTATTTT. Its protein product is CASSQGTGRTDTQYF.

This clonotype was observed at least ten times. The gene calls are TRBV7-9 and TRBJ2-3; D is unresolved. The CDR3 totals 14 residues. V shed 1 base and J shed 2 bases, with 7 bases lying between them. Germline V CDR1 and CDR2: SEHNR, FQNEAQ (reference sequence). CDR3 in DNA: TGTGCCAGCAGCTTAGGTGGAGTCACAGATACGCAGTATTTT. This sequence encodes CASSLGGVTDTQYF.

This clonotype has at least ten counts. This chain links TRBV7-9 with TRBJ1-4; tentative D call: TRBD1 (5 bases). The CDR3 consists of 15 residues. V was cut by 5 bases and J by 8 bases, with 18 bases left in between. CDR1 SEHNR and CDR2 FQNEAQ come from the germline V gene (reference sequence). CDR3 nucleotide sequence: TGTGCCAGCAGCACCGCGGGGGTCAAAAAGGAAAAACTGTTTTTT. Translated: CASSTAGVKKEKLFF. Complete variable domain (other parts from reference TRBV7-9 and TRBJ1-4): DTGVSQNPRHKITKRGQNVTFRCDPISEHNRLYWYRQTLGQGPEFLTYFQNEAQLEKSRLLSDRFSAERPKGSFSTLEIQRTEQGDSAMYLCASSTAGVKKEKLFFGSGTQLSVL.

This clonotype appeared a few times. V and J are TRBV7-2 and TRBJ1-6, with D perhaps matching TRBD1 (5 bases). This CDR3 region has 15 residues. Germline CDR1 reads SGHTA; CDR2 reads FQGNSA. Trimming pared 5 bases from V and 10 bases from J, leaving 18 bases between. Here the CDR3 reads CASSPNRGSSSPLHF. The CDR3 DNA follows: TGTGCCAGCAGCCCCAACCGGGGGAGTAGCTCACCCCTCCACTTT.

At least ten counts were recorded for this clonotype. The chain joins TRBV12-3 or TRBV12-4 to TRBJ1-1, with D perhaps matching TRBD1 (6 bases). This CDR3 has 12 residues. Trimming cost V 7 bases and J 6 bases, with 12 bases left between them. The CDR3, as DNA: TGTGCCAGCAACCTGGGACACTCTGAAGCTTTCTTT. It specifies CASNLGHSEAFF.

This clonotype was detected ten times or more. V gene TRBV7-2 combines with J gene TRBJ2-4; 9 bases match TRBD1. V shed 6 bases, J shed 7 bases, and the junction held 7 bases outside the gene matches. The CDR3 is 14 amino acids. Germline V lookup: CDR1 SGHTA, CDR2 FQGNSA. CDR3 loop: CASRLGTGRNIQYF. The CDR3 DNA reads TGTGCCAGCAGACTCGGGACAGGGAGGAACATTCAGTACTTC.

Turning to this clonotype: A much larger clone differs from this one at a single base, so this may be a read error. The DNA for the CDR3 is TGTGCCAGTAGTACCCCTGGGTGGCACCAGCATTTT. Translated: CASSTPGWHQHF. V usage is TRBV19 and J usage is TRBJ1-5; unclear D gene. Trimming removed 4 bases at V and 12 bases at J, with 13 bases between. The CDR3 runs 12 residues. Per germline, CDR1 LNHDA and CDR2 SQIVND (reference sequence). Filled out from reference TRBV19 and TRBJ1-5, the complete variable domain reads DGGITQSPKYLFRKEGQNVTLSCEQNLNHDAMYWYRQDPGQGLRLIYYSQIVNDFQKGDIAEGYSVSREKKESFPLTVTSAQKNPTAFYLCASSTPGWHQHFGDGTRLSIL.

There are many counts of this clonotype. The CDR3 is CASSVTSRGYGYTF. The CDR3 DNA is TGTGCCAGCAGCGTGACCTCCCGGGGGTATGGCTACACCTTC. This chain connects TRBV11-2 to TRBJ1-2; D is perhaps TRBD1 (5 bases). This CDR3 region has 14 residues. The ends were cut back, 5 bases at V and 5 bases at J, with 15 bases in the middle. Germline CDR1 reads SGHAT; CDR2 reads FQNNGV.

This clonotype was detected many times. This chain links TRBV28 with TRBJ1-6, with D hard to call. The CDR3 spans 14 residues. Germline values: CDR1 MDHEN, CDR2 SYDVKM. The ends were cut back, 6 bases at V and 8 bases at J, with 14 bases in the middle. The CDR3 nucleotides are TGTGCCAGCAGAATAAGCCATTCGGATTCACCCCTCCACTTT. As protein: CASRISHSDSPLHF.

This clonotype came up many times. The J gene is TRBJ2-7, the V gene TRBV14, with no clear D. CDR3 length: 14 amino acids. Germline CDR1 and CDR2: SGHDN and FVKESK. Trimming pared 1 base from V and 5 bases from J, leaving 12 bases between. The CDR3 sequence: CASSQVYQRHEQYF. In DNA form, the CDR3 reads TGTGCCAGCAGCCAAGTTTACCAGCGCCACGAGCAGTACTTC.

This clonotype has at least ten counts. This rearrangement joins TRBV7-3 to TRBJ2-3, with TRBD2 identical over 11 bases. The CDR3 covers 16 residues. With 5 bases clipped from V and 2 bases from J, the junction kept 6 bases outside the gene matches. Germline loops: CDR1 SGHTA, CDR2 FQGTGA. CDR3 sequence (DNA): TGTGCCAGCAGCCCCAGACTAGCGGGGCCCACAGATACGCAGTATTTT. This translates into CASSPRLAGPTDTQYF. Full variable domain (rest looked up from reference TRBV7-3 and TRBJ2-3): GAGVSQTPSNKVTEKGKYVELRCDPISGHTALYWYRQSLGQGPEFLIYFQGTGAADDSGLPNDRFFAVRPEGSVSTLKIQRTERGDSAVYLCASSPRLAGPTDTQYFGPGTRLTVL.

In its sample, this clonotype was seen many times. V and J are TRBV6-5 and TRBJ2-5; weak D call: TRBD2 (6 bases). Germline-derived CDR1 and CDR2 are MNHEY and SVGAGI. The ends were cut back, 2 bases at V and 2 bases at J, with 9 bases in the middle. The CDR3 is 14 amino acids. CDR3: CASSYNGGQETQYF. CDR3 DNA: TGTGCCAGCAGTTACAATGGGGGGCAAGAGACCCAGTACTTC.

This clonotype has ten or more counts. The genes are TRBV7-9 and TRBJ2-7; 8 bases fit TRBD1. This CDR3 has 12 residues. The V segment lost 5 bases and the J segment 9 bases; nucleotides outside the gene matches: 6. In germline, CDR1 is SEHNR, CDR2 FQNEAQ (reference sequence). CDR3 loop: CASSGQGLVQYF. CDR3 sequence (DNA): TGTGCCAGCAGCGGACAGGGTTTAGTGCAGTACTTC.

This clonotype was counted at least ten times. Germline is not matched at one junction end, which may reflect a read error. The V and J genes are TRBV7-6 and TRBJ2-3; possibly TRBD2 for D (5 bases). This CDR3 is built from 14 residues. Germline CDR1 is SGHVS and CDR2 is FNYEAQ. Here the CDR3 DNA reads TGTGCTAGCAGCTTATCGGGGTTCACAGATACGCAGTATTTT. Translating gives CASSLSGFTDTQYF.

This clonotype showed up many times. As DNA, the CDR3 is TGTGCCAGCAGCCAATCCGAGGGGGTTCGCGAGCAGTACTTC. It is translated as CASSQSEGVREQYF. The rearrangement uses TRBV7-6 and TRBJ2-7, with a weak D call TRBD1 (6 bases). The CDR3 loop spans 14 amino acids. The germline V gene encodes CDR1 SGHVS and CDR2 FNYEAQ. Trimming removed 5 bases from V and 6 bases from J, with 17 bases in between.

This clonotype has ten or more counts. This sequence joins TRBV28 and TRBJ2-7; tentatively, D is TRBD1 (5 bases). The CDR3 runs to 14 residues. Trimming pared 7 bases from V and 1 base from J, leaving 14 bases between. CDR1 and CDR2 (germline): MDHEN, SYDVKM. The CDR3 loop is CASTLQGTSYEQYF. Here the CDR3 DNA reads TGTGCCAGCACTCTTCAGGGAACTTCCTACGAGCAGTACTTC.

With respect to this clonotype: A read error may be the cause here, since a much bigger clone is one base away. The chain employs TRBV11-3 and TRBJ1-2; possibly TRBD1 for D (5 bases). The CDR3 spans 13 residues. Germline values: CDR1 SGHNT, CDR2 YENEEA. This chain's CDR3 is CVSSRGVNYGYTF. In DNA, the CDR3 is TGTGTCAGCAGCCGGGGGGTAAACTATGGCTACACCTTC.

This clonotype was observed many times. The DNA for the CDR3 is TGTGCCAGCAGCTTTTTCAGCAATCAGCCCCAGCATTTT. Its protein is CASSFFSNQPQHF. V usage is TRBV7-2 and J usage is TRBJ1-5; D is unclear. CDR1 and CDR2 (germline): SGHTA, FQGNSA. Trimming removed 3 bases at V and 1 base at J, with 4 bases between. This CDR3 region has 13 residues.

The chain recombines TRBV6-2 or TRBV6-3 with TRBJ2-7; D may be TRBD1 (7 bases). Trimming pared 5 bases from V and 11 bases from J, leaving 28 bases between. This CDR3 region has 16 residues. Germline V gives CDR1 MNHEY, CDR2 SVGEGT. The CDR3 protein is CASSPHSGDWSTGEYF. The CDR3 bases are TGTGCCAGCAGTCCCCACTCAGGGGACTGGTCTACAGGGGAGTACTTC.

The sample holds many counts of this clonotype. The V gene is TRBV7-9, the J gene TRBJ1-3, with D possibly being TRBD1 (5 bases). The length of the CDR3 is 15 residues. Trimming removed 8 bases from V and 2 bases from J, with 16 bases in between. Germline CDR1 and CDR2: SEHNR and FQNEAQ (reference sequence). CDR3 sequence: CASFGQGKAGNTIYF. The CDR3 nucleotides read TGTGCCAGCTTTGGGCAGGGAAAGGCTGGAAACACCATATATTTT.

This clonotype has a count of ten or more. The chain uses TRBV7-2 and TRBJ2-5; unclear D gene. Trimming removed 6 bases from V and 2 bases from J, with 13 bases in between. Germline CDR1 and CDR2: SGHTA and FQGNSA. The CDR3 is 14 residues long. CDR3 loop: CASSRAPGQETQYF. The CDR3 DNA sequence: TGTGCCAGCAGTCGAGCCCCCGGGCAAGAGACCCAGTACTTC.

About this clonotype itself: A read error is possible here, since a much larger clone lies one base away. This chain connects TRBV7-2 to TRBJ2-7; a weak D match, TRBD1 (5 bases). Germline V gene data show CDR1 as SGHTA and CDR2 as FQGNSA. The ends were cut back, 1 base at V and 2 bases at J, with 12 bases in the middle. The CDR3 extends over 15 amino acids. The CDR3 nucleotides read TGTGCCAGCAGCTTAGGCCTAGGGGCGACCTACGAGCAGTACTTC. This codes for CASSLGLGATYEQYF.

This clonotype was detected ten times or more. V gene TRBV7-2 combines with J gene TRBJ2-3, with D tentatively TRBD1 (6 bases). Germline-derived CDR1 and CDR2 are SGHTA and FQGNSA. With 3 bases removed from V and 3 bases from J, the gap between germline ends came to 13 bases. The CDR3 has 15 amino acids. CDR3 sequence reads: CASSFTGKMTDTQYF. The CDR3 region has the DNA TGTGCCAGCAGCTTCACAGGGAAGATGACAGATACGCAGTATTTT.

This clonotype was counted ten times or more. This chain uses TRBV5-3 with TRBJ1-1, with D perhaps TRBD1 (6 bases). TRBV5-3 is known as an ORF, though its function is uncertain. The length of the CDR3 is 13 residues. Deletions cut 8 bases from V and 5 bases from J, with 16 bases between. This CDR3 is CASRHRVGTEAFF. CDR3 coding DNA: TGTGCCAGCAGGCACAGGGTAGGTACTGAAGCTTTCTTT.

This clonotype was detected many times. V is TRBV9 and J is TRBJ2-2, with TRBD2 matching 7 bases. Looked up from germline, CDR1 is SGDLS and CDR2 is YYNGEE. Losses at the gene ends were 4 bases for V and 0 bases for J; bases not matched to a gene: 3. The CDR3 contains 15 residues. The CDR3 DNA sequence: TGTGCCAGCAGCACGAGCGGGACGAACACCGGGGAGCTGTTTTTT. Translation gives CASSTSGTNTGELFF. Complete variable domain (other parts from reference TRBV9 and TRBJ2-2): DSGVTQTPKHLITATGQRVTLRCSPRSGDLSVYWYQQSLDQGLQFLIQYYNGEERAKGNILERFSAQQFPDLHSELNLSSLELGDSALYFCASSTSGTNTGELFFGEGSRLTVL.

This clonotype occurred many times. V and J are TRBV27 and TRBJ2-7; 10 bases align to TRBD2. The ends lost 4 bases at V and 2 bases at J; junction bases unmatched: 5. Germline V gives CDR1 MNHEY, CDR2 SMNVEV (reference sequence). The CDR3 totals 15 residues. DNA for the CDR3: TGTGCCAGCAGTTCGGGACTAGCGAGACCCTACGAGCAGTACTTC. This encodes CASSSGLARPYEQYF.

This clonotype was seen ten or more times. The CDR3 loop reads CASTAGYGYTF. The DNA of the CDR3 is TGTGCCAGCACCGCCGGTTATGGCTACACCTTC. V is TRBV7-9 and J is TRBJ1-2; D gene unclear. Germline-derived CDR1 and CDR2 are SEHNR and FQNEAQ (reference sequence). This CDR3 contains 11 residues. V lost 7 bases to trimming and J lost 5 bases, with 8 bases between them.

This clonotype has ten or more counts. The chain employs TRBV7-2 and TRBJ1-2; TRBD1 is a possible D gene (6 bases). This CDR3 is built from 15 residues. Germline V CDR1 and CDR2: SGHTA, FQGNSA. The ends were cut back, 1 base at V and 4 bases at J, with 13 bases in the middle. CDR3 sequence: CASSLGGGEGYGYTF. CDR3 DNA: TGTGCCAGCAGCTTAGGGGGGGGCGAAGGCTATGGCTACACCTTC.

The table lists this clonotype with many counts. In DNA form, the CDR3 reads TGTGCCAGCAGCTCACGGACAGGGCGGACTGAAGCTTTCTTT. It translates to CASSSRTGRTEAFF. The chain combines TRBV7-6 with TRBJ1-1; 8 bases match TRBD1. CDR1 and CDR2 (germline): SGHVS, FNYEAQ. V gave up 4 bases and J gave up 5 bases; unmatched junction bases: 6. The CDR3 runs to 14 residues.